What follows are 2 T cell receptor beta chains derived from one specimen sequenced in a study of human T cells and chemical hapten exposure. Documented time point: patch test 2, 6 weeks after DPC sensitization. Regarding treatment: therapeutic diphenylcyclopropenone sensitization with weekly scalp DPC. MiXCR, run by TCRdb on the RACE reads, gives a single entry per CDR3 protein. The sample includes 330,000 or so distinct CDR3 sequences, around 6% seen only once; the top ten take roughly 5.4%. The specimen comprised whole blood, sampled in connection with sensitization to the hapten diphenylcyclopropenone (DPC). The receptors were gathered from a woman under 30 with alopecia areata. Some clones in this sample may be carry-over from other donors' samples.

This clonotype has at least ten counts. V usage is TRBV10-3 and J usage is TRBJ1-2; D remains unclear. CDR1 is ENHRY and CDR2 is SYGVKD in the germline V gene. Trimming shortened V by 3 bases and J by 4 bases, and 6 bases separated the two germline ends. The CDR3 contains 12 residues. DNA of the CDR3: TGTGCCATCAGTGACGACTTCTATGGCTACACCTTC. As protein: CAISDDFYGYTF.

This clonotype showed up just a few times. CDR3: CSVKDRPLEQFF. CDR3 nucleotides: TGCAGCGTAAAGGACAGGCCCCTGGAGCAGTTCTTC. The chain carries TRBV29-1 and TRBJ2-1; 7 bases fit TRBD1. V shed 6 bases and J 10 bases; nucleotides not matched to a gene: 9. Germline CDR1 reads SQVTM; CDR2 reads ANQGSEA. The CDR3 is 12 amino acids.